This T cell receptor beta chain was obtained from a study of T cell responses to AZD1222 COVID-19 vaccine. V was trimmed by 2 bases and J by 5 bases, leaving 10 bases between them. The germline V gene has CDR1 MNHNS and CDR2 SASEGT. The CDR3 length is 13 residues. Profiling relied on immunoSEQ multiplex PCR, and the TCRdb table lists in-frame clones only, not all of them. The sample lists approximately 68,000 clones, around 87% seen once, with 24% in the top ten. The sequence was collected from an adult in good health. Sequencing used peripheral blood, obtained on day 0 of AZD1222 vaccination. This sequence joins TRBV6-1 and TRBJ2-7; D gene ambiguous. The CDR3 sequence: CASSEFGINEQYF. The CDR3 DNA sequence: TGTGCCAGCAGTGAATTTGGGATTAACGAGCAGTACTTC.